This record covers a single TCR beta chain. The method was immunoSEQ multiplex PCR; TCRdb's version includes in-frame clones alone and lacks a portion of them. The profile covers around 150,000 clones, with approximately 85% appearing a single time and under 8.5% taken by the ten largest. The data originate from a study of blood T cell repertoires in COVID-19. Per the germline V gene, CDR1 is WSHSY and CDR2 is SAAADI. CDR3 length equals 16 residues. The V segment lost 3 bases and the J segment 0 bases; nucleotides outside the gene matches: 4. This clonotype was sampled from an older woman with COVID-19, enrolled during active disease. The sample taken for sequencing was peripheral blood. The gene calls are TRBV10-2 and TRBJ2-1; TRBD1 aligns across 8 bases. For the CDR3, the DNA is TGCGCCAGCAGTGATAGGACAGGGAGCTCCTACAATGAGCAGTTCTTC. Protein sequence: CASSDRTGSSYNEQFF.